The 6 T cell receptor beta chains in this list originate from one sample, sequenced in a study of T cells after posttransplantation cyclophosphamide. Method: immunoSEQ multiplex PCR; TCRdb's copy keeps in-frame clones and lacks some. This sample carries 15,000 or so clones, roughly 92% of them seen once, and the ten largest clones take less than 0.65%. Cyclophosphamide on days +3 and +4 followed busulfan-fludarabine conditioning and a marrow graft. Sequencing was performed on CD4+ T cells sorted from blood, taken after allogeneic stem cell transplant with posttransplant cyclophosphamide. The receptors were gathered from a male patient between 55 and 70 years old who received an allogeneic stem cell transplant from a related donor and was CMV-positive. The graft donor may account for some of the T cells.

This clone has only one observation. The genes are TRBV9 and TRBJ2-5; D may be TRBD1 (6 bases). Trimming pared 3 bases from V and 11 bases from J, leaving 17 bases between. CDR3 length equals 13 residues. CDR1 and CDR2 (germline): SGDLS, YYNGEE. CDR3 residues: CASSADLQGTQYF. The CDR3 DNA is TGTGCCAGCAGCGCGGACCTACAGGGAACTCAGTACTTC.

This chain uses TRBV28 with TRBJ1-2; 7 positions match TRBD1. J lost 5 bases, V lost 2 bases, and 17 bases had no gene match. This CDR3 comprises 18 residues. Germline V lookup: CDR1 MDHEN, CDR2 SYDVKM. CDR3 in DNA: TGTGCCAGCAGTTTAACCGGGACAGCTTCCCTCGTCGAGTATGGCTACACCTTC. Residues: CASSLTGTASLVEYGYTF.

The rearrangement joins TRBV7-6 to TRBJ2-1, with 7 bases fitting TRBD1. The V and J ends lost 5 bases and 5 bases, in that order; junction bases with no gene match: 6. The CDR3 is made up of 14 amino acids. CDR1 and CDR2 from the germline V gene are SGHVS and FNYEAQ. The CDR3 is CASSPGTADNEQFF. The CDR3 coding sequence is TGTGCCAGCAGCCCAGGGACAGCGGACAATGAGCAGTTCTTC. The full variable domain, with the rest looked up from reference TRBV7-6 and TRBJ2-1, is GAGVSQSPRYKVTKRGQDVALRCDPISGHVSLYWYRQALGQGPEFLTYFNYEAQQDKSGLPNDRFSAERPEGSISTLTIQRTEQRDSAMYRCASSPGTADNEQFFGPGTRLTVL.

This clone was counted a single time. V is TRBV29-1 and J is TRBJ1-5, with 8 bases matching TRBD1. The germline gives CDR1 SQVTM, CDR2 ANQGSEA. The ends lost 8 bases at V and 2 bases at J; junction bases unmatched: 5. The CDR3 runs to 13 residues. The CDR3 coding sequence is TGCAGCACCTCAGGGGGCCGCAATCAGCCCCAGCATTTT. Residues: CSTSGGRNQPQHF. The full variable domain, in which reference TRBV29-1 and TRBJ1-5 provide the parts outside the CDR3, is SAVISQKPSRDICQRGTSLTIQCQVDSQVTMMFWYRQQPGQSLTLIATANQGSEATYESGFVIDKFPISRPNLTFSTLTVSNMSPEDSSIYLCSTSGGRNQPQHFGDGTRLSIL.

CDR3 sequence: CASSIKTGSPSALHF. The CDR3 DNA reads TGTGCCAGTAGTATAAAGACAGGGTCTCCTTCGGCCCTCCACTTT. The rearrangement joins TRBV19 to TRBJ1-6, with 7 bases aligning to TRBD1. The ends lost 2 bases at V and 14 bases at J; junction bases unmatched: 12. Looked up from germline, CDR1 is LNHDA and CDR2 is SQIVND (reference sequence). The CDR3 runs 15 residues.

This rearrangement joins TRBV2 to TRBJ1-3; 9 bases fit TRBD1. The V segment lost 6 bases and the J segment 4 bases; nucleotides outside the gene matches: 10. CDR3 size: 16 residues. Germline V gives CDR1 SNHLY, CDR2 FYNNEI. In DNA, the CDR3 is TGTGCCAGCAGCGGTCGGGGACAGGGTGCCGGAAACACCATATATTTT. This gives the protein CASSGRGQGAGNTIYF.